This TCR beta chain came from a study of radiotherapy plus CTLA-4 blockade in lung cancer (dated by TCRdb to 2016 to 2019). Regarding the research as a whole: Objective responses occurred in approximately 19% of enrolled patients, and 30% to 35% achieved disease control.

Overall study outcomes, separate from this receptor: After treatment with radiotherapy and ipilimumab, TCR clones that came from tumors expanded in the peripheral blood. Early dynamic changes in blood T cell clones, together with increased serum interferon-beta after radiation, were reported as the strongest predictors of response.

In the case of this clone: The target of this receptor is not known. Nothing much larger sits one base from this clone, and base qualities are not available.

From the cysteine through the phenylalanine, the CDR3 covers 15 amino acids. The DNA shown is the 45-base CDR3, in frame from base 1. CDR1 and CDR2 are drawn from the germline V gene: SGDLS, YYNGEE. Trimming takes 4 bases from V and 0 bases from J, and the germline ends sit 11 bases apart. The study evaluated CTLA-4 blockade (ipilimumab) given together with focal radiation therapy in patients who had chemo-refractory metastatic non-small-cell lung cancer. The method was the immunoSEQ multiplex PCR assay. Drawn from immuneACCESS, this table holds only the in-frame rearrangements with V and J called that TCRdb kept. Clones are partly lost; checked studies trace under half to an unresolved V gene and leave the rest unexplained. This sample holds over 100,000 clones; 70% to 85% were observed only once. About 3.5% of the sample rests with the top ten.

The clonotype was recovered from a human donor with non-small cell lung cancer that progressed on radiotherapy plus ipilimumab. Some clones in this sample may be carry-over from other donors' samples. The source was peripheral blood, collected from a patient treated with radiotherapy plus ipilimumab. The chain employs TRBV9 and TRBJ2-1, with the D gene uncertain. The nucleotide sequence is TGTGCCAGCAGCCTTGACCCAAACTCCTACAATGAGCAGTTCTTC. This translates into CASSLDPNSYNEQFF.